The text below deals with one T cell receptor beta chain. With 4 bases removed from V and 4 bases from J, the gap between germline ends came to 17 bases. Per the germline V gene, CDR1 is GTSNPN and CDR2 is SVGIG (reference sequence). The CDR3 is 15 residues long. The data belong to a study of T cells in localized non-small cell lung cancer. Measured with immunoSEQ multiplex PCR; TCRdb has only the in-frame clones, and not every one. Of 30,000 to 35,000 clones listed, around 93% are singletons. This clonotype was sampled from a female donor over 55 with stage II lung adenocarcinoma. Sequencing was performed on peripheral blood mononuclear cells, taken before any cancer treatment. The chain combines TRBV30 with TRBJ2-1; TRBD1 might be the D (5 bases). CDR3: CAWTLPPRQYNEQFF. The CDR3 nucleotides read TGTGCCTGGACCCTCCCCCCCCGACAGTACAATGAGCAGTTCTTC.